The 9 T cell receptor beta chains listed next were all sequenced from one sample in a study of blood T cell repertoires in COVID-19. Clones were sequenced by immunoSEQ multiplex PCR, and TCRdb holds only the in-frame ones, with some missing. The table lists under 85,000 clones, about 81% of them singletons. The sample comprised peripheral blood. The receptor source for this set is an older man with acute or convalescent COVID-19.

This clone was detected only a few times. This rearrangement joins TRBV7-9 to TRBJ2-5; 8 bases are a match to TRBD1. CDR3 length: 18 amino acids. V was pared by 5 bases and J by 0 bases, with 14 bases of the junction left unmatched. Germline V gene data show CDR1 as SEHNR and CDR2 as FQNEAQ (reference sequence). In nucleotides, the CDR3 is TGTGCCAGCAGCCCTTGGACAGGGAGAATCGGGAACCAAGAGACCCAGTACTTC. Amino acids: CASSPWTGRIGNQETQYF.

CDR3 bases: TGTGCCAGCAGCTTAGGCAGGGGGGTTGGGGAGCAGTACTTC. It encodes CASSLGRGVGEQYF. The V gene is TRBV13, the J gene TRBJ2-7, with D possibly matching TRBD1 (7 bases). This CDR3 contains 14 residues. Germline loops: CDR1 PRHDT, CDR2 FYEKMQ (reference sequence). V lost 0 bases to trimming and J lost 7 bases, with 13 bases between them.

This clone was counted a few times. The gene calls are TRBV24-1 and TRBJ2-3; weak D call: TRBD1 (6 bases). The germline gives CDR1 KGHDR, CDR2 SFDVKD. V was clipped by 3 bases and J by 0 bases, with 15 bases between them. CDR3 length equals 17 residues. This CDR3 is CATSDTPDRASTDTQYF. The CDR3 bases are TGTGCCACCAGTGATACTCCGGACAGAGCTAGCACAGATACGCAGTATTTT.

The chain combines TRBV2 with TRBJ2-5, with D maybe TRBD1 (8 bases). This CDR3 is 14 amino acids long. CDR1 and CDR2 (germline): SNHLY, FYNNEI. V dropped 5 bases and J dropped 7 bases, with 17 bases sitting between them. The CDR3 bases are TGTGCCAGCAGTACAGGGGGGGGCCGCGGGACCCAGTACTTC. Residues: CASSTGGGRGTQYF.

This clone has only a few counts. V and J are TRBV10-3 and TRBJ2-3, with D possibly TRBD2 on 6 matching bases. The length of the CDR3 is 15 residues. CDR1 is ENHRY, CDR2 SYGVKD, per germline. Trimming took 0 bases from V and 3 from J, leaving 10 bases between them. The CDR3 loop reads CAISESLTRTDTQYF. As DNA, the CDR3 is TGTGCCATCAGTGAGTCTCTGACTAGGACAGATACGCAGTATTTT.

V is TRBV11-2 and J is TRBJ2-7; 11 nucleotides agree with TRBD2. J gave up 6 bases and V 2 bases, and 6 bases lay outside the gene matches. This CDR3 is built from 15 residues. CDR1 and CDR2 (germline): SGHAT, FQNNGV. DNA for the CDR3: TGTGCCAGCAGCTTATTAGCGGGAGGGCCTTCCGAGCAGTACTTC. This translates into CASSLLAGGPSEQYF. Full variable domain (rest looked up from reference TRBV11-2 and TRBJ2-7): EAGVAQSPRYKIIEKRQSVAFWCNPISGHATLYWYQQILGQGPKLLIQFQNNGVVDDSQLPKDRFSAERLKGVDSTLKIQPAKLEDSAVYLCASSLLAGGPSEQYFGPGTRLTVT.

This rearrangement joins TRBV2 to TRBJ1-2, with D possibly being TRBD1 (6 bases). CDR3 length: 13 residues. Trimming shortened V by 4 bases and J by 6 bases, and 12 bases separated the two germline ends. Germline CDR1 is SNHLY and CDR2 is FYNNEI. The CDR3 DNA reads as TGTGCCAGCAGTGGAGGGGGTGTCCATGGCTACACCTTC. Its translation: CASSGGGVHGYTF.

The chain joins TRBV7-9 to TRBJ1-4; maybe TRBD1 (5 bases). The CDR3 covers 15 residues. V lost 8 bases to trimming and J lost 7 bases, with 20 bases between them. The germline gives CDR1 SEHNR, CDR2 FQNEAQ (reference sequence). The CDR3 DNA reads TGTGCCAGCCCCGTAGAAGGGGCAGGCGGTGAAAAACTGTTTTTT. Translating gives CASPVEGAGGEKLFF.

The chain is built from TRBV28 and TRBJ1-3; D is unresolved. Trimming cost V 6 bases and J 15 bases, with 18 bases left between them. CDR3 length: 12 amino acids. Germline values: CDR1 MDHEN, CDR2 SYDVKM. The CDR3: CASSLNTGSTYF. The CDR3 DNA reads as TGTGCCAGCAGCCTAAATACCGGGTCCACATATTTT.